The T cell receptor (beta chain) under discussion was sequenced for a study of cytomegalovirus exposure and HLA in healthy donors. Study findings and constraints: Later on, an analysis tied under 20,000 TCR beta sequences to HLA alleles at 0.05 false discovery rate.

From germline, CDR1 is SGHDT and CDR2 YYEEEE. Trimming took 4 bases from V and 1 from J; bases not matched to a gene: 12. CDR3 length: 17 residues. The PCR employed 60 Vbeta primers together with 13 Jbeta primers. This table comes from immunoSEQ multiplex PCR, and its TCRdb copy is limited to in-frame clones, with some not included. The sample shows 110,000 or so clones, around 66% of them seen only once. This clone was detected only once. Antigen specificity is unknown. Material: PBMCs. The rearrangement uses TRBV5-6 and TRBJ1-2; 8 bases agree with TRBD1. The TCR sequence derives from a young man in good health and CMV-seropositive. CDR3 amino acids: CASSRGTGLHLNYGYTF. In nucleotides, the CDR3 is TGTGCCAGCAGCCGCGGGACAGGCCTTCACCTTAACTATGGCTACACCTTC.